The entry that follows covers one T cell receptor (beta chain) sequence. Its specificity is unknown. This specimen comes from a study of cytomegalovirus exposure and HLA in healthy donors. Study-wide results and caveats: Later analysis associated a missense DCLRE1C variant with TCR beta V- and J-gene trimming. A classifier reportedly called cytomegalovirus status with high sensitivity and specificity. Across donors, most TCRs were seen rarely, yet some public ones were widespread.

Use of 60 Vbeta and 13 Jbeta primers characterized the PCR. Produced via immunoSEQ multiplex PCR; TCRdb's table is partial and in-frame only. The sample gives some 180,000 clones, approximately 80% of which show up once; about 1.7% is in the top ten. This CDR3 contains 18 residues. Between the trimmed V and J ends, which lost 10 bases and 2 bases, there was a span of 28 bases. Germline-derived CDR1 and CDR2 are LGHNA and YNFKEQ. The sequenced material came from PBMCs. The chain carries TRBV4-2 and TRBJ2-3; possible D gene TRBD2, 6 bases. The sequence was collected from a woman in her late teens or twenties in good health and CMV-seronegative. The CDR3 protein is CATREASATPKTTDTQYF. The CDR3, as DNA: TGTGCCACCAGGGAGGCTAGCGCGACCCCTAAAACCACAGATACGCAGTATTTT.